The clone carrying this T cell receptor (beta chain) was recorded at least ten times. The antigen is undetermined. Uncontrolled infection, other autoimmune disease, pregnancy and lactation each barred patients from inclusion. Each 10 ml fresh peripheral blood draw supplied the PBMCs. The CDR3 sequence is 13 residues long. Germline CDR1 SGHRS, CDR2 YFSETQ. Trimming took off 5 bases at V and 5 bases at J, with 11 bases between the two ends. RNA transcripts served as the template for amplifying TCR beta CDR3 regions. Researchers ran a first-round RT-PCR on the TCR CDR3 using the HTBI primer set. From the multiplex PCR reads, TCRdb called clonotypes with MiXCR, one entry per CDR3 protein. The sample has about 290,000 distinct CDR3 sequences, roughly 19% seen once; the top ten hold about two fifths. These data come from a study of T cells in Graves' hyperthyroidism and ophthalmopathy. Study at large: Upon initial diagnosis and before any treatment, peripheral blood was collected.

General study results and limits: The majority of expanded thyroid clonotypes above 0.001 also appeared in blood.

The clonotype originates from a man aged 50 to 60 with Graves' ophthalmopathy. J is TRBJ2-1 and V is TRBV5-1; no clear D gene. The sequenced material came from blood. CDR3 in DNA: TGCGCCAGCAGTGAGTTAGTAAACAATGAGCAGTTCTTC. Protein: CASSELVNNEQFF.